This T cell receptor (beta chain) originates from a study of T cell responses to AZD1222 COVID-19 vaccine. The wider study: Pooled in the analysis were second doses at about 4 or about 12 weeks. Broader study findings: Repertoire sampling occurred only after the peak T cell response. Vaccine-associated CD4 TCRs ranged over spike, dominating at 160-218 and 743-854. A mostly white British donor set with more females was recruited, and clonal diversity was possibly underestimated.

To note about this clone: Its antigen is currently unknown.

From germline, CDR1 is KGHSH and CDR2 LQKENI. Deletions cut 3 bases from V and 7 bases from J, with 16 bases between. CDR3 size: 16 residues. Method: immunoSEQ multiplex PCR; TCRdb's copy keeps in-frame clones and lacks some. The sample includes roughly 130,000 clones, around 87% seen only once; the top ten take 2.5% to 4%. The chain uses TRBV18 and TRBJ1-6; possible D gene TRBD1, 6 bases. The receptor's source is an adult in good health. This specimen consisted of peripheral blood, obtained on day 0 of AZD1222 vaccination. This CDR3 reads CASSPPSGGENSPLHF. As DNA, the CDR3 is TGTGCCAGCTCACCCCCATCGGGGGGCGAGAATTCACCCCTCCACTTT.